Following are 9 T cell receptor beta chains from one sample sequenced in a study of yellow fever vaccine responses in identical twins. One entry per CDR3 protein results from TCRdb running MiXCR on the RT-PCR reads. Of over 20,000 distinct CDR3 sequences in the sample, 77% were seen once. This sample comprised T cells from blood (PBMCs), unsorted or a sorted subset (not recorded which), obtained before or after yellow fever vaccination (not recorded which). These receptors came from a woman aged 18-35 years who received the yellow fever vaccine.

This clonotype showed up just a few times. This chain links TRBV29-1 with TRBJ2-1, with 9 positions matching TRBD2. The germline V gene has CDR1 SQVTM and CDR2 ANQGSEA. The CDR3 runs to 15 residues. J was trimmed by 4 bases and V by 4 bases; bases with no gene match: 8. CDR3 nucleotides: TGCAGCGTTGTGGAGACTAGCGGCGATTACAATGAGCAGTTCTTC. This translates into CSVVETSGDYNEQFF.

This rearrangement joins TRBV7-6 to TRBJ1-4; no clear D. The germline V and J ends were trimmed by 2 bases and 6 bases, with 10 bases remaining between them. Germline V CDR1 and CDR2: SGHVS, FNYEAQ. CDR3 size: 14 residues. CDR3 sequence reads: CASSLQISDEKLFF. The CDR3 DNA sequence: TGTGCCAGCAGCTTACAGATCTCGGATGAAAAACTGTTTTTT.

The genes are TRBV6-2 or TRBV6-3 and TRBJ2-1, with TRBD2 matching over 11 bases. This CDR3 spans 17 amino acids. Germline CDR1 reads MNHEY; CDR2 reads SVGEGT. V shed 2 bases, J shed 9 bases, and the junction held 12 bases outside the gene matches. CDR3 sequence reads: CASSYHPLAGGRPEQFF. The CDR3 DNA is TGTGCCAGCAGTTACCATCCATTAGCGGGAGGGCGTCCTGAGCAGTTCTTC.

The V call is TRBV29-1, the J call TRBJ2-3, with 8 positions matching TRBD1. The length of the CDR3 is 15 residues. The V and J ends lost 2 bases and 4 bases, in that order; junction bases with no gene match: 8. In germline, CDR1 is SQVTM, CDR2 ANQGSEA. The CDR3 region is CSVETRQGFADTQYF. The CDR3 DNA follows: TGCAGCGTTGAAACTAGACAGGGGTTTGCAGATACGCAGTATTTT.

J is TRBJ2-7 and V is TRBV2, with no clear D. Looked up from germline, CDR1 is SNHLY and CDR2 is FYNNEI. Trimming removed 10 bases at V and 0 bases at J, with 7 bases between. The CDR3 extends over 11 amino acids. DNA of the CDR3: TGTGCCATTGGGGACTCCTACGAGCAGTACTTC. Protein sequence: CAIGDSYEQYF.

This rearrangement joins TRBV6-2 or TRBV6-3 to TRBJ2-4; weak D call: TRBD2 (5 bases). CDR1 is MNHEY, CDR2 SVGEGT, per germline. The CDR3 is 15 residues long. V shed 0 bases and J shed 1 base, with 7 bases lying between them. CDR3 DNA sequence: TGTGCCAGCAGTTACTCCGCGGGTGCCAAAAACATTCAGTACTTC. Protein: CASSYSAGAKNIQYF.

The CDR3 sequence: CSVFTTENTEAFF. In nucleotides, the CDR3 is TGCAGCGTTTTCACGACAGAGAACACTGAAGCTTTCTTT. The chain is built from TRBV29-1 and TRBJ1-1; the D gene is possibly TRBD1 (5 bases). The CDR3 has 13 amino acids. From germline, CDR1 is SQVTM and CDR2 ANQGSEA. The V end was cut by 5 bases, the J end by 1 base, with 11 bases between.

The chain links TRBV10-3 to TRBJ2-2, with D maybe TRBD1 (6 bases). Germline loops: CDR1 ENHRY, CDR2 SYGVKD. CDR3 length: 15 residues. Trimming pared 10 bases from V and 8 bases from J, leaving 23 bases between. The CDR3 loop reads CATQVTLDRTGELFF. DNA of the CDR3: TGTGCCACCCAGGTTACCCTAGACAGGACGGGGGAGCTGTTTTTT.

CDR3 sequence reads: CASSLADEAFF. The CDR3 bases are TGTGCCAGCAGCTTAGCGGATGAAGCTTTCTTT. This chain uses TRBV7-2 with TRBJ1-1; the D is unclear. Germline CDR1 reads SGHTA; CDR2 reads FQGNSA. This CDR3 spans 11 amino acids. The ends were cut back, 0 bases at V and 7 bases at J, with 3 bases in the middle.